These 10 T cell receptor beta chains share one sample of origin, sequenced in a study of pediatric ulcerative colitis. TCRdb keeps only in-frame clones here, not all; method: immunoSEQ multiplex PCR. This sample has approximately 60,000 clones, with about 86% found just once. The sequenced material came from blood. These receptors all stem from a boy younger than 18 with severe ulcerative colitis.

This clone was seen a single time. This chain uses TRBV7-9 with TRBJ2-5; 10 positions match TRBD2. Germline CDR1 and CDR2: SEHNR and FQNEAQ (reference sequence). CDR3 length: 14 residues. With 4 bases clipped from V and 2 bases from J, the junction kept 1 base outside the gene matches. The CDR3 DNA reads TGTGCCAGCAGCTCGACTAGCGGGCAAGAGACCCAGTACTTC. Its protein is CASSSTSGQETQYF.

The chain employs TRBV9 and TRBJ2-7; D not certain. Trimming removed 4 bases at V and 6 bases at J, with 11 bases between. The CDR3 consists of 12 residues. CDR1 SGDLS and CDR2 YYNGEE come from the germline V gene. The CDR3 coding sequence is TGTGCCAGCAGCCCGTCCTATGGCGAGCAGTACTTC. Its translation: CASSPSYGEQYF.

The chain links TRBV5-4 to TRBJ2-5; 7 nucleotides agree with TRBD2. CDR1 and CDR2 from the germline V gene are SGHNT and YYREEE (reference sequence). This CDR3 is 16 amino acids long. V shed 5 bases, J shed 2 bases, and the junction held 12 bases outside the gene matches. The CDR3 nucleotides are TGTGCCAGCAGGAGCGGGAAAGGCGCCTGGCAAGAGACCCAGTACTTC. It is translated as CASRSGKGAWQETQYF.

The genes are TRBV15 and TRBJ2-3; 8 nucleotides match TRBD2. The germline CDR1 and CDR2 sequences are LNHNV and YYDKDF (reference sequence). The trim removed 6 bases at V and 5 bases at J, leaving 10 bases unmatched. The CDR3 totals 15 residues. The CDR3 loop is CATSLPGGPVDTQYF. As DNA, the CDR3 is TGTGCCACCAGTTTGCCGGGAGGGCCCGTAGATACGCAGTATTTT.

The chain has TRBV5-1 and TRBJ2-7; either TRBD1 or TRBD2 may fit D (5 bases each). V was cut by 4 bases and J by 0 bases, with 11 bases left in between. This CDR3 region has 14 residues. CDR1 and CDR2 (germline): SGHRS, YFSETQ. As DNA, the CDR3 is TGCGCCAGCAGCCCGTCCGGGACCTCCTACGAGCAGTACTTC. Protein sequence: CASSPSGTSYEQYF. The full variable domain, with the rest looked up from reference TRBV5-1 and TRBJ2-7, is KAGVTQTPRYLIKTRGQQVTLSCSPISGHRSVSWYQQTPGQGLQFLFEYFSETQRNKGNFPGRFSGRQFSNSRSEMNVSTLELGDSALYLCASSPSGTSYEQYFGPGTRLTVT.

CDR3 nucleotides: TGTGCCAGCAGCCCAAAAGAGAGGGCGCAGTATTTT. Protein product: CASSPKERAQYF. The chain combines TRBV6-1 with TRBJ2-3, with D perhaps matching TRBD2 (5 bases). Trimming removed 6 bases from V and 10 bases from J, with 14 bases in between. Germline V gene lookup returns CDR1 MNHNS and CDR2 SASEGT. The CDR3 has 12 amino acids.

This chain joins TRBV10-2 and TRBJ1-2; tentatively, D is TRBD1 (5 bases). Trimming stripped 4 bases from V and 5 bases from J, with 14 bases between. The CDR3 runs 14 residues. The V gene's germline CDR1 is WSHSY and CDR2 SAAADI. CDR3 bases: TGCGCCAGCAGTGTGGACGGGGGGGATTATGGCTACACCTTC. Translated: CASSVDGGDYGYTF.

The chain is built from TRBV6-5 and TRBJ2-7, with a possible D match to TRBD2 (5 bases). Germline V gene sequence: CDR1 MNHEY, CDR2 SVGAGI. The V end was cut by 6 bases, the J end by 6 bases, with 15 bases between. The CDR3 contains 13 residues. DNA for the CDR3: TGTGCCAGCAGATCGCTTAGCGTAGGCGAGCAGTACTTC. Its protein product is CASRSLSVGEQYF.

The gene calls are TRBV20-1 and TRBJ2-1, with D uncertain. Looked up from germline, CDR1 is DFQATT and CDR2 is SNEGSKA (reference sequence). This CDR3 is built from 11 residues. The V end was cut by 0 bases, the J end by 8 bases, with 5 bases between. CDR3 bases: TGCAGTGCTAGAGACGAGTATGAGCAGTTCTTC. Its protein is CSARDEYEQFF.

This clone was seen only once. The chain carries TRBV6-5 and TRBJ2-3, with 8 bases lining up with TRBD1. Looked up from germline, CDR1 is MNHEY and CDR2 is SVGAGI. V shed 8 bases, J shed 0 bases, and the junction held 1 base outside the gene matches. CDR3 length: 13 amino acids. CDR3 DNA sequence: TGTGCCAGCGGGACAGGAAGCACAGATACGCAGTATTTT. Residues: CASGTGSTDTQYF.